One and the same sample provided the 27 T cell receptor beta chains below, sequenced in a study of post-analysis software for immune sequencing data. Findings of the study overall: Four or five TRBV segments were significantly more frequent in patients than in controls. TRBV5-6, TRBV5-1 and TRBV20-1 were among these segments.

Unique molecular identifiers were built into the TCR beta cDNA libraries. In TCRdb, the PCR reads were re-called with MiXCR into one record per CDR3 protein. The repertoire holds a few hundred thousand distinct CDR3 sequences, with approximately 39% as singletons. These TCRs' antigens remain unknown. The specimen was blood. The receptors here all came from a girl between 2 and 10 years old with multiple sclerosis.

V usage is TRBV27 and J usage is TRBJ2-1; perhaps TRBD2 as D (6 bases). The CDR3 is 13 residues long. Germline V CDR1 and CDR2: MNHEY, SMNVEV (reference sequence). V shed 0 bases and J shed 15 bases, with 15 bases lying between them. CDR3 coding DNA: TGTGCCAGCAGTTTATCTCAGGGACTTTATAGGTTCTTC. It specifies CASSLSQGLYRFF.

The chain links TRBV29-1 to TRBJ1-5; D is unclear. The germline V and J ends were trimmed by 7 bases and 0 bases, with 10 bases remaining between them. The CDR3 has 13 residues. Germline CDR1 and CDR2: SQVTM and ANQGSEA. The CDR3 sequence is CSAIWPSNQPQHF. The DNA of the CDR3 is TGCAGCGCCATCTGGCCTAGCAATCAGCCCCAGCATTTT.

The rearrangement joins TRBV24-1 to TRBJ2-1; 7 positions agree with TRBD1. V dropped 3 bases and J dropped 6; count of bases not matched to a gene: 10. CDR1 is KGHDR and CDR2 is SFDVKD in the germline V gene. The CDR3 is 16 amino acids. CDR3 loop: CATSDPEQGISNEQFF. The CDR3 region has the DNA TGTGCCACCAGTGATCCCGAACAGGGGATTTCCAATGAGCAGTTCTTC.

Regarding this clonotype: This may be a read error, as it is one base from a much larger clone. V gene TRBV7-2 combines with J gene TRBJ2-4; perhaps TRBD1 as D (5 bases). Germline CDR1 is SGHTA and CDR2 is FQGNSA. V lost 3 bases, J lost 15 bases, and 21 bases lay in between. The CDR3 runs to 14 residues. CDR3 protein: CASSFYRLQETLYF. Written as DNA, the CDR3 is TGTGCCAGCAGCTTTTACAGGCTACAAGAGACCCTGTACTTC.

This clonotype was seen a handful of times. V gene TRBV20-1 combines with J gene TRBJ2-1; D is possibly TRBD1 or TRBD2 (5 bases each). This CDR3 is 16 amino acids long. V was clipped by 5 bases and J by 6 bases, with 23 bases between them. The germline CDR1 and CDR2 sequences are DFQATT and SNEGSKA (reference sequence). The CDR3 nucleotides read TGCAGTGCTCCCGGGACGGTCGTCCAAGGGGTCAATGAGCAGTTCTTC. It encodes CSAPGTVVQGVNEQFF.

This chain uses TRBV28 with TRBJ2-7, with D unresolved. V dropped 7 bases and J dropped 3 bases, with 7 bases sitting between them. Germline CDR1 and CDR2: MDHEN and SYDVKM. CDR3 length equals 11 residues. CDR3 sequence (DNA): TGTGCCAGCATGGGCGGCTACGAGCAGTACTTC. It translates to CASMGGYEQYF. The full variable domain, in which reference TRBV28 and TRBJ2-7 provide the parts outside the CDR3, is DVKVTQSSRYLVKRTGEKVFLECVQDMDHENMFWYRQDPGLGLRLIYFSYDVKMKEKGDIPEGYSVSREKKERFSLILESASTNQTSMYLCASMGGYEQYFGPGTRLTVT.

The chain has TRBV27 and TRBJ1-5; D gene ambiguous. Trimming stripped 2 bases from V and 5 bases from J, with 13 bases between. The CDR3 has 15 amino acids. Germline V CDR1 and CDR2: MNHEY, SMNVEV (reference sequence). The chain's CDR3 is CASSLTVGFDQPQHF. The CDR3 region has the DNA TGTGCCAGCAGTTTAACGGTAGGGTTTGATCAGCCCCAGCATTTT.

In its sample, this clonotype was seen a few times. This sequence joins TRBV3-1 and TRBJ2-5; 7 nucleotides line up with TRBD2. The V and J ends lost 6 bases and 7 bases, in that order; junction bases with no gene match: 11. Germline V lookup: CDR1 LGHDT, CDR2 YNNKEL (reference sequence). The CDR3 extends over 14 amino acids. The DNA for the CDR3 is TGTGCCAGCAGTCAACAGCTAGGGGAGGGGACCCAGTACTTC. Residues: CASSQQLGEGTQYF.

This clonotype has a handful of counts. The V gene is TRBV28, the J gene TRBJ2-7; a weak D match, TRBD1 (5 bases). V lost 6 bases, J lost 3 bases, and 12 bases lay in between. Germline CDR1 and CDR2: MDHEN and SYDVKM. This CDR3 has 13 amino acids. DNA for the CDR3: TGTGCCAGCAGCCTCGACAGTATCTACGAGCAGTACTTC. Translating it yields CASSLDSIYEQYF. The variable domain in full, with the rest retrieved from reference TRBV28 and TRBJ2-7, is DVKVTQSSRYLVKRTGEKVFLECVQDMDHENMFWYRQDPGLGLRLIYFSYDVKMKEKGDIPEGYSVSREKKERFSLILESASTNQTSMYLCASSLDSIYEQYFGPGTRLTVT.

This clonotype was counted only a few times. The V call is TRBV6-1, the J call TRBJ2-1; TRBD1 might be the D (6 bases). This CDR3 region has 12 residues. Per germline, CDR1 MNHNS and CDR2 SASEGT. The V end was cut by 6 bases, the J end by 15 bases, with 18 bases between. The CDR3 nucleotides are TGTGCCAGCAGCCGAGCGGACAGCAGTTTGTTCTTC. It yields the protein CASSRADSSLFF.

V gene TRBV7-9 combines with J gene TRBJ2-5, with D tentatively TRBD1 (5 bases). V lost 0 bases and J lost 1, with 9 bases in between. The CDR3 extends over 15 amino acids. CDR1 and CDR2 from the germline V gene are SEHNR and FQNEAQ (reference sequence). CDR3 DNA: TGTGCCAGCAGCTTAGCGCAGGGATCCCAAGAGACCCAGTACTTC. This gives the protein CASSLAQGSQETQYF.

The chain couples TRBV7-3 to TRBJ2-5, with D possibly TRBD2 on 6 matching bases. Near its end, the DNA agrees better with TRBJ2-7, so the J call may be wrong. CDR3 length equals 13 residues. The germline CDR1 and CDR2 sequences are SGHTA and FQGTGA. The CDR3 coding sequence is TGTGCCAGCAGCTTAGCCGGGAGCCACGAGCAGTACTTC. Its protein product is CASSLAGSHEQYF.

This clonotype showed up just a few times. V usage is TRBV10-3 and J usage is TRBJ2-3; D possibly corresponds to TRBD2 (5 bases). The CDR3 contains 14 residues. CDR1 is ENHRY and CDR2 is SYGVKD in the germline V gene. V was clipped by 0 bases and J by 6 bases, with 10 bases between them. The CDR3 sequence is CAISESRSSDTQYF. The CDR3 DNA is TGTGCCATCAGTGAGTCGAGATCTAGCGATACGCAGTATTTT.

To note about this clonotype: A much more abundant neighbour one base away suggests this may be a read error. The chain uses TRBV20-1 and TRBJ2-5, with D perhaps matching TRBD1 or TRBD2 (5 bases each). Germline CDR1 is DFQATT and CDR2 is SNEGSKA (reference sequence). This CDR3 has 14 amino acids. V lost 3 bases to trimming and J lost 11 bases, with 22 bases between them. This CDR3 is CSARGVPGSNEQYF. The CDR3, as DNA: TGCAGTGCTAGGGGGGTGCCCGGGTCCAATGAGCAGTACTTC.

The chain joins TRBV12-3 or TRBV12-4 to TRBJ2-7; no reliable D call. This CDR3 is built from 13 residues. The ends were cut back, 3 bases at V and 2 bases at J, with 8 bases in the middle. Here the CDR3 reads CASSFEWTYEQYF. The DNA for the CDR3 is TGTGCCAGCAGTTTTGAGTGGACCTACGAGCAGTACTTC.

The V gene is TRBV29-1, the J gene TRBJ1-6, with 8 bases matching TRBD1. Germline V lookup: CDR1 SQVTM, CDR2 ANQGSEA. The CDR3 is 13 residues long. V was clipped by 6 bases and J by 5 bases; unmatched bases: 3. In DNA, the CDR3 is TGCAGCGTCCAGGGGGCGGATAATTCACCCCTCCACTTT. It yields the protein CSVQGADNSPLHF.

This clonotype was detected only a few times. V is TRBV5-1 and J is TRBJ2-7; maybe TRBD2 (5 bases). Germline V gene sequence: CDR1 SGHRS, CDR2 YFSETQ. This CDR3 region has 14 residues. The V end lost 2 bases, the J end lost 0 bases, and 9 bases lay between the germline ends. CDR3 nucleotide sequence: TGCGCCAGCAGCTTTGAGGGAGCCTCCTACGAGCAGTACTTC. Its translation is CASSFEGASYEQYF.

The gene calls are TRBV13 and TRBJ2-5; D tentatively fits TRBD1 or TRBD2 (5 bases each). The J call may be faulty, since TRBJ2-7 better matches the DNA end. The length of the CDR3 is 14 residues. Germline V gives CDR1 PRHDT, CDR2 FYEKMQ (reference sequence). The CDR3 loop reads CASSNTRGPYEQYF. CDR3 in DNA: TGTGCCAGCAGCAACACTAGGGGACCCTACGAGCAGTACTTC.

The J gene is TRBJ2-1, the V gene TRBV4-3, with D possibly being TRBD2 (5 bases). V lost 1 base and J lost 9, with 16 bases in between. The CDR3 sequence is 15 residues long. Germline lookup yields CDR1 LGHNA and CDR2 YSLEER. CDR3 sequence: CASSQGGARAAEQFF. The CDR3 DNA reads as TGCGCCAGCAGCCAAGGGGGAGCTAGGGCCGCTGAGCAGTTCTTC.

The CDR3 protein is CASSQVPGQGNSPLHF. The CDR3, as DNA: TGTGCCAGCAGCCAAGTCCCCGGACAGGGGAATTCACCCCTCCACTTT. V gene TRBV3-1 combines with J gene TRBJ1-6; the match to TRBD1 covers 9 bases. CDR1 is LGHDT, CDR2 YNNKEL, per germline (reference sequence). CDR3 length: 16 residues. The J segment lost 7 bases and the V segment lost 1 base, leaving 5 bases of the junction unmatched.

The CDR3 sequence: CASSSLEGFHRFNHSGYTF. CDR3 nucleotides: TGTGCCAGCAGCTCCTTAGAGGGATTTCACAGGTTTAATCATAGTGGCTACACCTTC. The chain is built from TRBV7-2 and TRBJ1-2, with D possibly TRBD1 on 5 matching bases. Trimming shortened V by 4 bases and J by 7 bases, and 31 bases separated the two germline ends. In germline, CDR1 is SGHTA, CDR2 FQGNSA. The CDR3 has 19 residues.

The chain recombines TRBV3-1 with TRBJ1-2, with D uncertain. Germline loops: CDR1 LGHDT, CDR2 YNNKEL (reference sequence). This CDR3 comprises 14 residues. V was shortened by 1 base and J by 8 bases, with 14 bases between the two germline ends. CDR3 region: CASSQVMSAWGYTF. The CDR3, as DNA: TGTGCCAGCAGCCAAGTCATGTCCGCCTGGGGCTACACCTTC.

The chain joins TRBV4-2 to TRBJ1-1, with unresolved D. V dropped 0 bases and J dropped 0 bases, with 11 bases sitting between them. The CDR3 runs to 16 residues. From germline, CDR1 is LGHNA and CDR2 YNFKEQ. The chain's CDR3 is CASSQDRGSMNTEAFF. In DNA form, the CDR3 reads TGTGCCAGCAGCCAAGATCGGGGATCAATGAACACTGAAGCTTTCTTT.

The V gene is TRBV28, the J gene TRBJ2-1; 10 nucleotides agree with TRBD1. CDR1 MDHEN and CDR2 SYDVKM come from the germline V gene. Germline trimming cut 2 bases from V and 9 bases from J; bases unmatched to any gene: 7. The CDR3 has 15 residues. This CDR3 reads CASSLPGQGYGEQFF. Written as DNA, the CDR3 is TGTGCCAGCAGTTTACCGGGACAGGGGTATGGTGAGCAGTTCTTC.

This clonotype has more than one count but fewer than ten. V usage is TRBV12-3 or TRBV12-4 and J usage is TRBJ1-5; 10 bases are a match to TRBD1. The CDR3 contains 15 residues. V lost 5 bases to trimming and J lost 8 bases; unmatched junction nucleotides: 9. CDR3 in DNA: TGTGCCAGCAGTCGAACCGGGACAGGGGTTAAGCCCCAGCATTTT. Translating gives CASSRTGTGVKPQHF.

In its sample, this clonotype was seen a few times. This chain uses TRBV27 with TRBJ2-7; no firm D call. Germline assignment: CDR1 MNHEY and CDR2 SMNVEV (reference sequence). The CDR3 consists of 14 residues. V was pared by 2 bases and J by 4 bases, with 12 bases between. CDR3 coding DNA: TGTGCCAGCAGTTTAAGAGTCTACGGTTACGAGCAGTACTTC. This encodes CASSLRVYGYEQYF.

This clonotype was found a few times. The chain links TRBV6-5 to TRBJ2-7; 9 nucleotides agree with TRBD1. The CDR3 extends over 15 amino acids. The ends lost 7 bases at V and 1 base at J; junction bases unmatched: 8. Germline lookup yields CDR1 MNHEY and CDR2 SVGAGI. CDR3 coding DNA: TGTGCCAGCACTTTCGGACAGGGGCTTTCCTACGAGCAGTACTTC. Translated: CASTFGQGLSYEQYF.